The 24 T cell receptor beta chains below all came from one sample that was sequenced in a study of Tregs in tolerant kidney transplant recipients. Generated by immunoSEQ multiplex PCR, the TCRdb table keeps only in-frame clones and is missing some. The sample has over 50,000 clones, 80% to 90% seen once. The material was Tregs from blood, obtained before the transplant. These receptors came from a human donor who received a combined kidney and bone marrow transplant.

The chain recombines TRBV14 with TRBJ1-1; perhaps TRBD1 as D (6 bases). This CDR3 spans 16 amino acids. CDR1 and CDR2 from the germline V gene are SGHDN and FVKESK. The ends were cut back, 4 bases at V and 0 bases at J, with 15 bases in the middle. The CDR3, as DNA: TGTGCCAGCAGCCCAGTAGCCGGACAGATGAACACTGAAGCTTTCTTT. Translated, it gives CASSPVAGQMNTEAFF.

The chain recombines TRBV19 with TRBJ1-2; 12 bases line up with TRBD1. CDR1 LNHDA and CDR2 SQIVND come from the germline V gene (reference sequence). The J segment lost 5 bases and the V segment lost 4 bases, leaving 14 bases of the junction unmatched. The CDR3 loop spans 18 amino acids. The CDR3 loop is CASSTGQGDRGHSYGYTF. The DNA of the CDR3 is TGTGCCAGTAGTACCGGACAGGGGGACAGGGGGCATTCTTATGGCTACACCTTC.

The V and J genes are TRBV7-6 and TRBJ2-5; 14 bases are shared with TRBD2. The CDR3 consists of 16 residues. Germline values: CDR1 SGHVS, CDR2 FNYEAQ. V shed 5 bases, J shed 6 bases, and the junction held 8 bases outside the gene matches. This CDR3 is CASSTGLAGGYKTQYF. The CDR3 DNA reads as TGTGCCAGCAGCACAGGACTAGCGGGGGGCTATAAGACCCAGTACTTC.

The V gene is TRBV6-5, the J gene TRBJ1-6; D is uncertain. The germline V and J ends were trimmed by 0 bases and 4 bases, with 10 bases remaining between them. This CDR3 has 16 amino acids. The germline gives CDR1 MNHEY, CDR2 SVGAGI. Here the CDR3 DNA reads TGTGCCAGCAGTTACTCCGGGCAGTTTTATAATTCACCCCTCCACTTT. Its protein is CASSYSGQFYNSPLHF.

V and J are TRBV7-9 and TRBJ2-7; 11 bases align to TRBD1. V lost 5 bases and J lost 6; bases outside the gene matches: 18. The V gene's germline CDR1 is SEHNR and CDR2 FQNEAQ (reference sequence). There are 18 residues in the CDR3. The CDR3 sequence: CASSAGQGALSSPLEQYF. CDR3 bases: TGTGCCAGCAGCGCCGGACAGGGGGCTCTTAGTTCTCCTCTCGAGCAGTACTTC.

This clone was recorded a few times. This chain links TRBV7-9 with TRBJ1-6; D might be TRBD1 (6 bases). The CDR3 has 15 residues. Trimming shortened V by 7 bases and J by 5 bases, and 15 bases separated the two germline ends. Germline V CDR1 and CDR2: SEHNR, FQNEAQ (reference sequence). The CDR3 sequence: CASTQGGQHNSPLHF. The CDR3 DNA reads as TGTGCCAGCACTCAAGGGGGACAACATAATTCACCCCTCCACTTT.

This chain connects TRBV6-1 to TRBJ2-3; D is unresolved. The CDR3 sequence is 13 residues long. The V gene's germline CDR1 is MNHNS and CDR2 SASEGT. V gave up 2 bases and J gave up 7 bases, with 10 bases separating them. The CDR3 loop is CASSELWKNTQYF. The CDR3 DNA reads as TGTGCCAGCAGTGAACTCTGGAAGAATACGCAGTATTTT.

The chain is built from TRBV6-6 and TRBJ1-5; perhaps TRBD1 as D (5 bases). Trimming left V 6 bases short and J 4 bases short, with 19 bases between. There are 16 residues in the CDR3. Per germline, CDR1 MNHNY and CDR2 SVGAGI (reference sequence). CDR3 nucleotides: TGTGCCAGCAGGGCGGAGGGGCAGCTTTTAAATCAGCCCCAGCATTTT. Translating gives CASRAEGQLLNQPQHF.

The genes are TRBV6-5 and TRBJ1-2, with D uncertain. V gave up 5 bases and J gave up 0 bases, with 13 bases separating them. The CDR3 is made up of 15 amino acids. The germline gives CDR1 MNHEY, CDR2 SVGAGI. The CDR3 region has the DNA TGTGCCAGCAGTAAACGACAAATAGCTAACTATGGCTACACCTTC. This encodes CASSKRQIANYGYTF.

This clone has only a few counts. The chain uses TRBV7-9 and TRBJ1-2; 7 nucleotides line up with TRBD1. V dropped 1 base and J dropped 2; count of bases not matched to a gene: 7. The CDR3 has 16 residues. Germline CDR1 is SEHNR and CDR2 is FQNEAQ (reference sequence). CDR3: CASSLGVLGQNYGYTF. CDR3 nucleotide sequence: TGTGCCAGCAGCTTAGGGGTGTTGGGACAGAACTATGGCTACACCTTC.

This chain links TRBV7-2 with TRBJ2-1; a possible D gene is TRBD2 (7 bases). CDR1 and CDR2 from the germline V gene are SGHTA and FQGNSA. V was trimmed by 7 bases and J by 7 bases, leaving 26 bases between them. There are 17 residues in the CDR3. The CDR3 DNA is TGTGCCAGCATCCCCGTAGCGGCTGGGGGGGGCCAGAATGAGCAGTTCTTC. Translation: CASIPVAAGGGQNEQFF.

J is TRBJ1-1 and V is TRBV14; D is perhaps TRBD1 (5 bases). The CDR3 sequence is 13 residues long. Looked up from germline, CDR1 is SGHDN and CDR2 is FVKESK. Trimming stripped 5 bases from V and 1 base from J, with 8 bases between. As DNA, the CDR3 is TGTGCCAGCAGCACCGGGGCGAACACTGAAGCTTTCTTT. Amino acid sequence: CASSTGANTEAFF. Variable domain in full (rest from reference TRBV14 and TRBJ1-1): EAGVTQFPSHSVIEKGQTVTLRCDPISGHDNLYWYRRVMGKEIKFLLHFVKESKQDESGMPNNRFLAERTGGTYSTLKVQPAELEDSGVYFCASSTGANTEAFFGQGTRLTVV.

The chain is built from TRBV6-6 and TRBJ1-6; 7 bases align to TRBD1. The CDR3 covers 14 residues. CDR1 is MNHNY, CDR2 SVGAGI, per germline (reference sequence). Germline trimming cut 6 bases from V and 9 bases from J; bases unmatched to any gene: 8. In DNA form, the CDR3 reads TGTGCCAGCAGAGTAACAGGGGACAGTTCACCCCTCCACTTT. Protein: CASRVTGDSSPLHF.

CDR3 sequence (DNA): TGTGCCAGCAGTGAAAGGACAGCGTCTAATGAAAAACTGTTTTTT. As protein: CASSERTASNEKLFF. The J gene is TRBJ1-4, the V gene TRBV28; TRBD1 might be the D (6 bases). Looked up from germline, CDR1 is MDHEN and CDR2 is SYDVKM. Trimming shortened V by 5 bases and J by 3 bases, and 13 bases separated the two germline ends. The CDR3 runs to 15 residues.

The V and J genes are TRBV18 and TRBJ1-1, with unresolved D. The germline V gene encodes CDR1 KGHSH and CDR2 LQKENI. The CDR3 extends over 15 amino acids. V was shortened by 9 bases and J by 0 bases, with 17 bases between the two germline ends. The CDR3 sequence is CASPRAGLMNTEAFF. CDR3 coding DNA: TGTGCCAGTCCACGGGCCGGGCTAATGAACACTGAAGCTTTCTTT.

The V gene is TRBV10-3, the J gene TRBJ1-6; tentatively, D is TRBD1 (5 bases). CDR1 is ENHRY, CDR2 SYGVKD, per germline. Trimming cost V 4 bases and J 10 bases, with 8 bases left between them. CDR3 size: 12 residues. The CDR3 sequence is CAISADRSPLHF. Written as DNA, the CDR3 is TGTGCCATCAGTGCAGACAGATCACCCCTCCACTTT.

The J gene is TRBJ1-5, the V gene TRBV15; D call uncertain. V lost 0 bases to trimming and J lost 0 bases, with 9 bases between them. This CDR3 comprises 16 residues. Germline values: CDR1 LNHNV, CDR2 YYDKDF (reference sequence). The DNA for the CDR3 is TGTGCCACCAGCAGAGATTTGAAGTATAGCAATCAGCCCCAGCATTTT. It encodes CATSRDLKYSNQPQHF.

V is TRBV27 and J is TRBJ2-5; 7 positions match TRBD1. The ends lost 2 bases at V and 4 bases at J; junction bases unmatched: 1. This CDR3 contains 13 residues. Looked up from germline, CDR1 is MNHEY and CDR2 is SMNVEV (reference sequence). The CDR3 coding sequence is TGTGCCAGCAGTTTAAGGGGGCGAGAGACCCAGTACTTC. Translated, it gives CASSLRGRETQYF.

V usage is TRBV19 and J usage is TRBJ2-1, with TRBD2 matching 11 bases. Germline CDR1 and CDR2: LNHDA and SQIVND (reference sequence). V trimming: 4 bases; J trimming: 0 bases; junction bases outside the gene matches: 8. The CDR3 is made up of 18 amino acids. The CDR3, as DNA: TGTGCCAGTAGTAAGGGACTAGCGGCCCGGAGCTCCTACAATGAGCAGTTCTTC. Translated, it gives CASSKGLAARSSYNEQFF.

This chain connects TRBV5-5 to TRBJ2-5, with a possible D match to TRBD1 (6 bases). The V gene's germline CDR1 is SGHKS and CDR2 YYEKEE (reference sequence). This CDR3 has 15 residues. Trimming took 4 bases from V and 2 from J, leaving 15 bases between them. The CDR3 DNA sequence: TGTGCCAGCAGCCCACATCCGGACAGACAAGAGACCCAGTACTTC. It translates to CASSPHPDRQETQYF.

The chain uses TRBV4-3 and TRBJ2-1; D gene uncertain. The CDR3 totals 17 residues. Per the germline V gene, CDR1 is LGHNA and CDR2 is YSLEER. Trimming took 0 bases from V and 4 from J, leaving 16 bases between them. The CDR3 DNA follows: TGCGCCAGCAGCCAAGAAAGAGGTCTAGACCTTTACAATGAGCAGTTCTTC. Translation: CASSQERGLDLYNEQFF.

The chain has TRBV5-1 and TRBJ2-7; D not certain. The germline V and J ends were trimmed by 4 bases and 4 bases, with 12 bases remaining between them. Germline V gives CDR1 SGHRS, CDR2 YFSETQ. This CDR3 contains 13 residues. The CDR3 loop is CASSPDGRYEQYF. The CDR3 DNA follows: TGCGCCAGCAGCCCGGACGGACGTTACGAGCAGTACTTC.

V gene TRBV2 combines with J gene TRBJ2-3, with TRBD2 identical over 13 bases. Germline lookup yields CDR1 SNHLY and CDR2 FYNNEI. V was pared by 0 bases and J by 2 bases, with 5 bases of the junction left unmatched. CDR3 length: 18 amino acids. The CDR3 DNA reads as TGTGCCAGCAGTGAAGCGCTGGGACTAGCGGGGACCACAGATACGCAGTATTTT. Amino acid sequence: CASSEALGLAGTTDTQYF.

This chain links TRBV5-1 with TRBJ1-4; D remains unclear. Trimming stripped 6 bases from V and 2 bases from J, with 8 bases between. This CDR3 is 13 amino acids long. Germline assignment: CDR1 SGHRS and CDR2 YFSETQ. In DNA form, the CDR3 reads TGCGCCAGCAAATCGGGTACTAATGAAAAACTGTTTTTT. Amino acid sequence: CASKSGTNEKLFF.